This TCR beta chain was sequenced for a study of CD8 T cells in Susac syndrome. The T cells that were sequenced for TCR beta were CD8+ and CD4+ cells from blood. With random hexamers, reverse transcription was performed on roughly 0.5 to 1 ug of RNA. A single record per CDR3 protein comes from TCRdb applying MiXCR to the immunoSEQ multiplex PCR reads. The sample includes 150,000 to 200,000 distinct CDR3 sequences, 94% of them seen just once. V was shortened by 8 bases and J by 6 bases, with 14 bases between the two germline ends. Germline V gene lookup returns CDR1 MNHEY and CDR2 SVGEGT. The CDR3 has 13 amino acids.

This clonotype originated in a human donor with multiple sclerosis. Source material: CD4+ T cells from PBMCs. V gene TRBV6-2 or TRBV6-3 combines with J gene TRBJ1-5; no reliable D call. As DNA, the CDR3 is TGTGCCAGCGCGGACTTCCCCACTCAGCCCCAGCATTTT. This codes for CASADFPTQPQHF.